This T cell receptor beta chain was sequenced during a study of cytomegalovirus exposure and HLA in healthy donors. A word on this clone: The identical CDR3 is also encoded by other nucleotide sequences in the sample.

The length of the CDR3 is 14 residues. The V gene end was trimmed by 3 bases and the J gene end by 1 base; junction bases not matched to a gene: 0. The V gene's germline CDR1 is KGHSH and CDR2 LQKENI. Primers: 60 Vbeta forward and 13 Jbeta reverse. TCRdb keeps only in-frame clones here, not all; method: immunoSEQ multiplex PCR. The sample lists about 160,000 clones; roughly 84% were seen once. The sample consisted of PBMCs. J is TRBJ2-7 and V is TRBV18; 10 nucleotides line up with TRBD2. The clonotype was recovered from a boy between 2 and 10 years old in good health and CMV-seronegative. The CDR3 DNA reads TGTGCCAGCTCACCTAGCGGGAGGTCCTACGAGCAGTACTTC. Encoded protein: CASSPSGRSYEQYF.